These 4 T cell receptor beta chains came from one sample sequenced in a study of glioma-infiltrating T cells after dendritic cell vaccination. The protocol was immunoSEQ multiplex PCR, while the TCRdb copy is restricted to in-frame clones and leaves out a portion. The table has about 73,000 clones, around 79% seen once. The sample in question was blood, obtained before dendritic cell vaccination. Receptors originate from a human donor with glioblastoma.

As regards this clone: Different DNA sequences within this sample yield the same CDR3. The J gene is TRBJ2-5, the V gene TRBV9; 12 positions agree with TRBD2. This CDR3 is 15 amino acids long. Trimming took 2 bases from V and 4 from J; bases not matched to a gene: 3. Germline CDR1 reads SGDLS; CDR2 reads YYNGEE. The CDR3 is CASSVGLAGGETQYF. The CDR3 DNA reads TGTGCCAGCAGCGTGGGACTAGCGGGCGGAGAGACCCAGTACTTC.

This clone was picked up one time. The rearrangement joins TRBV4-1 to TRBJ1-1; 8 bases are a match to TRBD1. This CDR3 is built from 18 residues. Germline trimming cut 3 bases from V and 12 bases from J; bases unmatched to any gene: 24. Germline-derived CDR1 and CDR2 are MGHRA and YSYEKL. The CDR3 bases are TGCGCCAGCAGCCATTCTTTCAGGTCTCGCCAGGACAGGGTTAAAACTTTCTTT. Protein sequence: CASSHSFRSRQDRVKTFF.

This chain joins TRBV30 and TRBJ1-4, with D perhaps matching TRBD1 (5 bases). From germline, CDR1 is GTSNPN and CDR2 SVGIG (reference sequence). Trimming took 3 bases from V and 5 from J, leaving 16 bases between them. The CDR3 runs 15 residues. The CDR3 loop is CAWRLRGAGNEKLFF. Written as DNA, the CDR3 is TGTGCCTGGAGACTAAGGGGCGCAGGGAATGAAAAACTGTTTTTT.

V is TRBV7-2 and J is TRBJ1-4; TRBD1 might be the D (6 bases). Looked up from germline, CDR1 is SGHTA and CDR2 is FQGNSA. The V end was cut by 5 bases, the J end by 9 bases, with 25 bases between. The length of the CDR3 is 17 residues. This CDR3 reads CASSRRDTGRLMKKLFF. As DNA, the CDR3 is TGTGCCAGCAGCCGCCGGGACACCGGCCGATTAATGAAAAAACTGTTTTTT.